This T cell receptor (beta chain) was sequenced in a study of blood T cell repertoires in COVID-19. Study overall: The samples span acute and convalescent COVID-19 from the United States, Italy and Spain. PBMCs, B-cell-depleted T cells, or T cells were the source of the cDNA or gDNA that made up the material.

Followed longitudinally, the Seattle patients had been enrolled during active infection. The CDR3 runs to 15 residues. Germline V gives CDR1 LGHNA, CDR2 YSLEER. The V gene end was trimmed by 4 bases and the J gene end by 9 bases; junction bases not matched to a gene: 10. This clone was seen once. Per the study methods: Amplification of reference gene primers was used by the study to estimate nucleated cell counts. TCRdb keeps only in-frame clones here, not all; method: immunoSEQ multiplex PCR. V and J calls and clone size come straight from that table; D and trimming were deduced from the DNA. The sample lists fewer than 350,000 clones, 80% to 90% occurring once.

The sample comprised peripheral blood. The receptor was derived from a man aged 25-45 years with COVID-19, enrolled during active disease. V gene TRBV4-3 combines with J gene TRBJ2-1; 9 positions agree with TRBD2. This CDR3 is CASSPAAGGLGEQFF. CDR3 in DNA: TGCGCCAGCAGCCCCGCGGCGGGAGGGCTTGGTGAGCAGTTCTTC.